This is a list of T cell receptor beta chains from one sample in a study of shared T cell receptors in the human thymus. Clones were read by immunoSEQ multiplex PCR, and TCRdb kept only the in-frame ones, dropping some. The sample yields roughly 500,000 clones, around 78% seen once. These data are also associated with another study on human thymus T cells.

The sample was thymocytes. The receptors derive from a boy under two years old with a congenital heart defect. Each CDR3 is given with its conserved first and last residue. The D gene is left open where the match is weak. Expanded clones get a size class; other rows say once, few or many, or leave the size out.

v_gene,j_gene,abundance,d_gene,CDR3nt,CDR3aa
TRBV30,TRBJ2-2,-,TRBD2,TGTGCCTGGAGTGCCCGGACTAGCGGGAGGCTAAACACCGGGGAGCTGTTTTTT,CAWSARTSGRLNTGELFF
TRBV11-1,TRBJ1-1,-,-,TGTGCCAGCAGCCCTCAGGGGTTCAACACTGAAGCTTTCTTT,CASSPQGFNTEAFF
TRBV28,TRBJ2-6,few,TRBD2,TGTGCCAGCAGTTCCTGGACGGGGGGGATCTCTGGGGCCAACGTCCTGACTTTC,CASSSWTGGISGANVLTF
TRBV28,TRBJ2-7,-,TRBD2,TGTGCCAGCAGCCGTAGCGGGAGAGGTCGTTACGAGCAGTACTTC,CASSRSGRGRYEQYF
TRBV19,TRBJ2-1,-,TRBD2,TGTGCCAGTAGTCGAGGGACCATCACTAGCGGGCGTTACAATGAGCAGTTCTTC,CASSRGTITSGRYNEQFF
TRBV5-1,TRBJ1-1,once,-,TGCGCCAGCAGCCGGGGGGGGATTCGGGGGAACACTGAAGCTTTCTTT,CASSRGGIRGNTEAFF
TRBV7-2,TRBJ2-7,-,TRBD2,TGTGCCAGCAGCTTAGGGCCTAGCGGGCATTTCTACGAGCAGTACTTC,CASSLGPSGHFYEQYF
TRBV11-2,TRBJ2-7,-,-,TGTGCCAGCAGCTTAGATCGGGTCGGGAGCTACGAGCAGTACTTC,CASSLDRVGSYEQYF
TRBV10-3,TRBJ2-7,-,-,TGTGCCATCAGTGAGTCGATTTGCGGGACAGTCTTTTCCTACGAGCAGTACTTC,CAISESICGTVFSYEQYF
TRBV5-5,TRBJ1-5,few,-,TGTGCCAGCAGCTTGGTGCGGGGTCACGGCCAGCCCCAGCATTTT,CASSLVRGHGQPQHF
TRBV11-3,TRBJ2-7,-,-,TGTGCCAGCAGCTTAGAGGGACACAGTCAGGAGCAGTACTTC,CASSLEGHSQEQYF
TRBV4-3,TRBJ2-2,-,TRBD2,TGCGCCAGCAGCCAAGGTCGGCTAGCGGTCGGGGAGCTGTTTTTT,CASSQGRLAVGELFF
TRBV21-1,TRBJ2-1,-,-,TGTGCCAGCGGGTTTAGCGGGTCGGCCCATGAGCAGTTCTTC,CASGFSGSAHEQFF